These 30 T cell receptor beta chains were all obtained from the same sample, sequenced in a study of blood T cells in healthy people across ages (dated by TCRdb to the mid-2010s). Libraries were prepared through 5' RACE. Instrument on record: Illumina HiSeq 2500. The second PCR ran for roughly 7 to 11 cycles and used a J-beta primer mix along with a sample-barcoded 5' primer. Through fastp at Q25 and MiXCR, TCRdb rebuilt clones from the public reads, retaining in-frame beta chains. For every CDR3 protein sequence, its rows merge into one entry that carries the most common genes and DNA. This sample holds 850,000 or so distinct CDR3 sequences; 25% to 30% were observed only once. Approximately 15% of the sample comes from the top ten. The specimen sequenced was blood. All receptors come from a woman of 80 years or more in good health.

For this clonotype: Possible read error: a much larger clone is one base away. The chain carries TRBV20-1 and TRBJ1-2; TRBD1 might be the D (6 bases). Trimming pared 0 bases from V and 12 bases from J, leaving 20 bases between. The CDR3 runs 14 residues. Germline CDR1 and CDR2: DFQATT and SNEGSKA (reference sequence). The CDR3 nucleotides read TGCAGTGCTAGAGATGGTCTACAGGGCCTCTACCACACCTTC. This encodes CSARDGLQGLYHTF.

This clonotype has a count of ten or more. The gene calls are TRBV7-2 and TRBJ1-2; D not certain. Germline values: CDR1 SGHTA, CDR2 FQGNSA. CDR3 length equals 15 residues. Trimming removed 0 bases at V and 2 bases at J, with 10 bases between. CDR3 sequence (DNA): TGTGCCAGCAGCTTAGCTCCAGGTCCAAACTATGGCTACACCTTC. Amino acids: CASSLAPGPNYGYTF.

This clonotype was found a few times. The V and J genes are TRBV14 and TRBJ2-4; TRBD1 might be the D (5 bases). This CDR3 is 15 amino acids long. Germline V CDR1 and CDR2: SGHDN, FVKESK. V lost 3 bases to trimming and J lost 0 bases, with 9 bases between them. Here the CDR3 DNA reads TGTGCCAGCAGCCATGGACAAATAGCCAAAAACATTCAGTACTTC. This sequence encodes CASSHGQIAKNIQYF. The full variable domain, in which reference TRBV14 and TRBJ2-4 provide the parts outside the CDR3, is EAGVTQFPSHSVIEKGQTVTLRCDPISGHDNLYWYRRVMGKEIKFLLHFVKESKQDESGMPNNRFLAERTGGTYSTLKVQPAELEDSGVYFCASSHGQIAKNIQYFGAGTRLSVL.

The V call is TRBV5-6, the J call TRBJ2-3, with D tentatively TRBD2 (7 bases). V lost 1 base to trimming and J lost 2 bases, with 14 bases between them. The CDR3 sequence is 16 residues long. Germline CDR1 reads SGHDT; CDR2 reads YYEEEE. CDR3 residues: CASSLRGGKYTDTQYF. CDR3 nucleotide sequence: TGTGCCAGCAGCTTGAGGGGGGGGAAGTACACAGATACGCAGTATTTT.

This clonotype was counted many times. V usage is TRBV4-1 and J usage is TRBJ1-4; no definite D call. CDR1 is MGHRA and CDR2 is YSYEKL in the germline V gene. The V end lost 5 bases, the J end lost 5 bases, and 18 bases lay between the germline ends. The CDR3 totals 16 residues. CDR3 region: CASSTKGIGENEKLFF. CDR3 DNA: TGCGCCAGCAGCACGAAAGGTATAGGAGAGAATGAAAAACTGTTTTTT.

Ten or more counts support this clonotype. V usage is TRBV7-9 and J usage is TRBJ2-5; D not certain. The CDR3 runs to 13 residues. V gave up 3 bases and J gave up 5 bases, with 10 bases separating them. Germline V gene lookup returns CDR1 SEHNR and CDR2 FQNEAQ (reference sequence). In nucleotides, the CDR3 is TGTGCCAGCAGCTTGGGCAATCGGGAGACCCAGTACTTC. Its translation: CASSLGNRETQYF.

This clonotype appeared many times. J is TRBJ2-5 and V is TRBV7-9, with TRBD1 matching over 10 bases. The V gene end was trimmed by 5 bases and the J gene end by 7 bases; junction bases not matched to a gene: 13. This CDR3 has 16 amino acids. Germline CDR1 is SEHNR and CDR2 is FQNEAQ (reference sequence). This CDR3 is CASSVGAGTGEVTQYF. The CDR3 coding sequence is TGTGCCAGCAGCGTAGGAGCCGGGACAGGGGAAGTGACCCAGTACTTC. Full variable domain (outside the CDR3, taken from reference TRBV7-9 and TRBJ2-5): DTGVSQNPRHKITKRGQNVTFRCDPISEHNRLYWYRQTLGQGPEFLTYFQNEAQLEKSRLLSDRFSAERPKGSFSTLEIQRTEQGDSAMYLCASSVGAGTGEVTQYFGPGTRLLVL.

This clonotype came up many times. This chain joins TRBV20-1 and TRBJ2-7, with D perhaps TRBD2 (5 bases). The V end lost 4 bases, the J end lost 3 bases, and 7 bases lay between the germline ends. Per the germline V gene, CDR1 is DFQATT and CDR2 is SNEGSKA (reference sequence). The CDR3 contains 11 residues. CDR3 in amino acids: CSATSLYEQYF. The CDR3 DNA reads as TGCAGTGCTACTAGCCTCTACGAGCAGTACTTC.

The sample holds a few counts of this clonotype. The rearrangement joins TRBV10-2 to TRBJ1-1, with TRBD1 matching over 8 bases. The ends lost 4 bases at V and 7 bases at J; junction bases unmatched: 11. CDR1 WSHSY and CDR2 SAAADI come from the germline V gene. The CDR3 is made up of 15 amino acids. The CDR3 spells CASSAPGGAKGEAFF. Written as DNA, the CDR3 is TGCGCCAGCAGTGCCCCAGGGGGCGCGAAAGGTGAAGCTTTCTTT.

This clonotype was observed many times. The chain uses TRBV7-8 and TRBJ1-4; D is unclear. The CDR3 is made up of 14 amino acids. CDR1 and CDR2 (germline): SGHVS, FQNEAQ. The ends were cut back, 2 bases at V and 4 bases at J, with 8 bases in the middle. CDR3 amino acids: CASSLWRGNEKLFF. CDR3 coding DNA: TGTGCCAGCAGCTTATGGCGGGGTAATGAAAAACTGTTTTTT.

The chain joins TRBV6-5 to TRBJ2-5, with D tentatively TRBD2 (6 bases). The end of the DNA fits TRBJ2-7 better, so the J call may be wrong. CDR1 and CDR2 from the germline V gene are MNHEY and SVGAGI. The CDR3 has 15 residues. CDR3 DNA: TGTGCCAGCAGTTACTCTGCGGGAATGGACTGCGAGCAGTACTTC. Protein sequence: CASSYSAGMDCEQYF.

This clonotype was found a few times. The V gene is TRBV20-1, the J gene TRBJ2-2; TRBD1 might be the D (6 bases). Germline V gene sequence: CDR1 DFQATT, CDR2 SNEGSKA (reference sequence). Trimming removed 0 bases from V and 7 bases from J, with 18 bases in between. The length of the CDR3 is 16 residues. The CDR3 loop is CSARDSGAVPGGELFF. The CDR3 bases are TGCAGTGCTAGAGATTCAGGGGCTGTTCCGGGCGGGGAGCTGTTTTTT.

This clonotype was observed many times. This chain links TRBV7-2 with TRBJ1-2, with D unclear. Trimming left V 5 bases short and J 4 bases short, with 11 bases between. From germline, CDR1 is SGHTA and CDR2 FQGNSA. The CDR3 loop spans 13 amino acids. CDR3 region: CASSVERAYGYTF. The CDR3 nucleotides read TGTGCCAGCAGCGTCGAAAGGGCCTATGGCTACACCTTC.

This clonotype has a handful of counts. This chain uses TRBV3-1 with TRBJ1-5; D ambiguous. V lost 3 bases to trimming and J lost 6 bases, with 9 bases between them. The CDR3 length is 13 residues. Per germline, CDR1 LGHDT and CDR2 YNNKEL (reference sequence). The CDR3 coding sequence is TGTGCCAGCAGCCATACCTTCGGTCAGCCCCAGCATTTT. It encodes CASSHTFGQPQHF. Full variable domain (rest looked up from reference TRBV3-1 and TRBJ1-5): DTAVSQTPKYLVTQMGNDKSIKCEQNLGHDTMYWYKQDSKKFLKIMFSYNNKELIINETVPNRFSPKSPDKAHLNLHINSLELGDSAVYFCASSHTFGQPQHFGDGTRLSIL.

Note on this clonotype: A read error is possible here, since a much larger clone lies one base away. The rearrangement joins TRBV18 to TRBJ1-5; D might be TRBD1 (5 bases). Germline CDR1 and CDR2: KGHSH and LQKENI. The CDR3 loop spans 14 amino acids. The CDR3 reads CASSPGRDNKPQHF. As DNA, the CDR3 is TGTGCCAGCTCACCGGGACGAGACAATAAGCCCCAGCATTTT.

With respect to this clonotype: A read error may be the cause here, since a much bigger clone is one base away. The V and J genes are TRBV7-2 and TRBJ2-6, with D possibly being TRBD1 (5 bases). CDR3 size: 17 residues. Per germline, CDR1 SGHTA and CDR2 FQGNSA. The CDR3, as DNA: TGTGCCAGCAGCTTAGCGGGTGGAATCTCTGGGGCCAACGTCCCGACTTTC. Encoded protein: CASSLAGGISGANVPTF.

A few counts support this clonotype. The chain recombines TRBV20-1 with TRBJ2-1; 15 bases match TRBD2. CDR1 DFQATT and CDR2 SNEGSKA come from the germline V gene (reference sequence). The J segment lost 6 bases and the V segment lost 6 bases, leaving 12 bases of the junction unmatched. This CDR3 has 17 residues. This CDR3 reads CSAPGLAGGRGPNEQFF. The CDR3 DNA sequence: TGCAGTGCCCCTGGACTAGCGGGGGGGCGGGGCCCCAATGAGCAGTTCTTC.

The table lists this clonotype with a few counts. The chain is built from TRBV27 and TRBJ1-5; D gene unclear. Germline CDR1 and CDR2: MNHEY and SMNVEV (reference sequence). Trimming took off 3 bases at V and 0 bases at J, with 6 bases between the two ends. The CDR3 totals 14 residues. The CDR3 sequence is CASSFYDSNQPQHF. In nucleotides, the CDR3 is TGTGCCAGCAGTTTTTACGATAGCAATCAGCCCCAGCATTTT.

The chain links TRBV27 to TRBJ2-7, with a weak D call TRBD2 (5 bases). Trimming removed 6 bases at V and 7 bases at J, with 16 bases between. Per the germline V gene, CDR1 is MNHEY and CDR2 is SMNVEV (reference sequence). The CDR3 is 13 amino acids. The CDR3 nucleotides are TGTGCCAGCAGCCCGATCGGGGAACGGGAGCAGTACTTC. This codes for CASSPIGEREQYF.

This clonotype was counted a few times. The J gene is TRBJ1-5, the V gene TRBV24-1, with 9 nucleotides matching TRBD1. With 2 bases clipped from V and 6 bases from J, the junction kept 7 bases outside the gene matches. The length of the CDR3 is 16 residues. Germline V gene lookup returns CDR1 KGHDR and CDR2 SFDVKD. In DNA, the CDR3 is TGTGCCACCAGTGATTCCGCCGGGACAGGGAGTCAGCCCCAGCATTTT. Protein sequence: CATSDSAGTGSQPQHF.

As regards this clonotype: A read error is possible here, since a much larger clone lies one base away. The chain carries TRBV20-1 and TRBJ2-3; D gene unclear. This CDR3 has 13 residues. In germline, CDR1 is DFQATT, CDR2 SNEGSKA (reference sequence). The CDR3 spells CSVRKTSTDTQYF. The CDR3 DNA is TGCAGTGTTAGAAAGACTAGCACAGATACGCAGTATTTT.

The chain couples TRBV3-1 to TRBJ1-1; TRBD1 is a possible D gene (5 bases). Looked up from germline, CDR1 is LGHDT and CDR2 is YNNKEL (reference sequence). Trimming cost V 5 bases and J 10 bases, with 14 bases left between them. This CDR3 spans 12 amino acids. The CDR3 coding sequence is TGTGCCAGCAGCAGGGACGTGGCTGGAGCTTTCTTT. This encodes CASSRDVAGAFF.

This clonotype was detected ten times or more. This chain connects TRBV9 to TRBJ2-3; D is uncertain. Trimming left V 0 bases short and J 1 base short, with 6 bases between. The CDR3 runs 14 residues. Per germline, CDR1 SGDLS and CDR2 YYNGEE. CDR3 coding DNA: TGTGCCAGCAGCGTAGTCCCCGGCACAGATACGCAGTATTTT. This codes for CASSVVPGTDTQYF.

This clonotype was seen ten or more times. This chain connects TRBV4-1 to TRBJ2-7; 7 bases agree with TRBD2. CDR3 length equals 17 residues. In germline, CDR1 is MGHRA, CDR2 YSYEKL. V shed 4 bases and J 1 base; nucleotides not matched to a gene: 13. CDR3 nucleotide sequence: TGCGCCAGCAGCCCTAGCGGCTCCTACTTCGGGTCCTACGAGCAGTACTTC. It translates to CASSPSGSYFGSYEQYF.

Many counts were recorded for this clonotype. The CDR3 DNA sequence: TGCAGTGCTAGTATGGGACAGGCCTATGGCTACACCTTC. It is translated as CSASMGQAYGYTF. The chain recombines TRBV20-1 with TRBJ1-2; TRBD1 aligns across 8 bases. Germline V gives CDR1 DFQATT, CDR2 SNEGSKA (reference sequence). J gave up 4 bases and V 3 bases, and 4 bases lay outside the gene matches. The CDR3 is 13 amino acids.

This clonotype has more than one count but fewer than ten. The CDR3 region has the DNA TGCAGTGCTAGAACCGGGACAGGTATTGCCTATGGCTACACCTTC. It yields the protein CSARTGTGIAYGYTF. The chain recombines TRBV20-1 with TRBJ1-2, with 8 bases fitting TRBD1. Trimming at V came to 2 bases and at J to 4 bases, leaving 9 bases not matched to a gene. This CDR3 contains 15 residues. CDR1 and CDR2 from the germline V gene are DFQATT and SNEGSKA (reference sequence).

The V call is TRBV6-5, the J call TRBJ2-1; D possibly uses TRBD1 or TRBD2 (5 bases each). The DNA end favors TRBJ2-7, so the J call may be wrong. CDR3 length: 15 residues. Germline V gives CDR1 MNHEY, CDR2 SVGAGI. As DNA, the CDR3 is TGTGCCAGCAGTTACGGGACGCACTCCTACAATGAGCAGTACTTC. This sequence encodes CASSYGTHSYNEQYF.

This clonotype was seen only a few times. A read error may produce the germline difference seen at one junction end. V usage is TRBV7-2 and J usage is TRBJ2-1, with D uncertain. The CDR3 extends over 14 amino acids. CDR1 is SGHTA and CDR2 is FQGNSA in the germline V gene. The DNA for the CDR3 is TGTGCCAGCAGCTTAAAAACGTTATACAATGGGCAGTTCTTC. Its protein is CASSLKTLYNGQFF. Full variable domain (rest looked up from reference TRBV7-2 and TRBJ2-1): GAGVSQSPSNKVTEKGKDVELRCDPISGHTALYWYRQSLGQGLEFLIYFQGNSAPDKSGLPSDRFSAERTGGSVSTLTIQRTQQEDSAVYLCASSLKTLYNGQFFGPGTRLTVL.

V usage is TRBV12-2 and J usage is TRBJ2-3. TRBV12-2 is noted as a pseudogene. The CDR3 is 19 amino acids. CDR3: CASRKGTARDSFSTDTQYF. Here the CDR3 DNA reads TGTGCAAGTCGCAAAGGAACGGCTCGTGATTCGTTTAGCACAGATACGCAGTATTTT.

With regard to this clonotype: A clone one base away is much larger, so this may be a read error. The chain combines TRBV3-1 with TRBJ2-4; D is unclear. This CDR3 region has 12 residues. In germline, CDR1 is LGHDT, CDR2 YNNKEL (reference sequence). The DNA for the CDR3 is TGTGCCAGCAGCCAAGTAACAAACACTCAGTACTTC. Protein sequence: CASSQVTNTQYF. The full variable domain, in which reference TRBV3-1 and TRBJ2-4 provide the parts outside the CDR3, is DTAVSQTPKYLVTQMGNDKSIKCEQNLGHDTMYWYKQDSKKFLKIMFSYNNKELIINETVPNRFSPKSPDKAHLNLHINSLELGDSAVYFCASSQVTNTQYFGAGTRLSVL.